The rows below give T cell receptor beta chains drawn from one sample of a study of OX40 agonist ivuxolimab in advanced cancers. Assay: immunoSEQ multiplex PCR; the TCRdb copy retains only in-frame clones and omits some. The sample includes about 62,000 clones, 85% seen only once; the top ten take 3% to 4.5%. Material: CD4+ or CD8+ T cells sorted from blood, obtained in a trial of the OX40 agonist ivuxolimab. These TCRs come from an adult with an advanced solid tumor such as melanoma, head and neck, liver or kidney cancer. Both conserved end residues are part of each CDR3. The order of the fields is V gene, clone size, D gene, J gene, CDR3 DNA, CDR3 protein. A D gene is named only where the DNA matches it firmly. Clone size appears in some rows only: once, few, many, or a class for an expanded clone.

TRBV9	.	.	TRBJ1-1	TGTGCCAGCAGCGTCCGCCCCACCTCGGGCACTGAAGCTTTCTTT	CASSVRPTSGTEAFF
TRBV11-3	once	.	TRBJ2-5	TGTGCCAGCAGCTTAGGGCTAGCGAATGGCGAGACCCAGTACTTC	CASSLGLANGETQYF
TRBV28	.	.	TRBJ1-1	TGTGCCAGCACTCTTACCCAACGGGACACTGAAGCTTTCTTT	CASTLTQRDTEAFF
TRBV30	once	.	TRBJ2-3	TGTGCCTGGAGTGTAATCGGTGGTACTAGCACAGATACGCAGTATTTT	CAWSVIGGTSTDTQYF
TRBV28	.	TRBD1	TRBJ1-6	TGTGCCAGCAGAGCCGACAGGGGCGGCAATTCACCCCTCCACTTT	CASRADRGGNSPLHF
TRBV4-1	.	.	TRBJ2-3	TGCGCCAGCAGGGGCAGGGAAGATACGCAGTATTTT	CASRGREDTQYF
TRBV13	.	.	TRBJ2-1	TGTGCCAGCAGCTGGGGGGACGGACCCTACAATGAGCAGTTCTTC	CASSWGDGPYNEQFF
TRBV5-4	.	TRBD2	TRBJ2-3	TGTGCCAGCAGCTTGGCATCTAGCGGGAGGAGGGATACGCAGTATTTT	CASSLASSGRRDTQYF
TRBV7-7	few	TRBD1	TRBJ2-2	TGTGCTAGCAGCGAGGGACAGGGGAACACCGGGGAGCTGTTTTTT	CASSEGQGNTGELFF
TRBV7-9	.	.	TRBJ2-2	TGTGCCAGCAGCTTATGGCGGACCGCCGGAGGTGGGGAGCTGTTTTTT	CASSLWRTAGGGELFF
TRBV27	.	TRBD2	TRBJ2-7	TGTGCCAGCCGGGGACTAGCGGGACCATTCGGCTACGAGCAGTACTTC	CASRGLAGPFGYEQYF
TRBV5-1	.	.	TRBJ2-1	TGCGCCAGCAGCTTGAGAGAGGGAACCTACAATGAGCAGTTCTTC	CASSLREGTYNEQFF
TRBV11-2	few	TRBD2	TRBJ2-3	TGTGCCAGCAGCCCGGGACTAATCACAGATACGCAGTATTTT	CASSPGLITDTQYF
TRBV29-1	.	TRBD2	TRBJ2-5	TGCAGCGCTACTAGCGGCCAAGAGACCCAGTACTTC	CSATSGQETQYF
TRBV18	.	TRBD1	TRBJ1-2	TGTGCCAGCTCACCGGACAGGGCGGCCTATGGCTACACCTTC	CASSPDRAAYGYTF
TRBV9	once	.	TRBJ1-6	TGTGCCAGCAGCGTAGCGGGCAGAATCGATTCACCCCTCCACTTT	CASSVAGRIDSPLHF
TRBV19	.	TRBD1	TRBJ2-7	TGTGCCAGTAGTTCAAGGGACAGCCCCTACGAGCAGTACTTC	CASSSRDSPYEQYF
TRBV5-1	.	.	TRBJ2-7	TGCGCCAGCAGCTTGGGTTTAGGCATCTTCTCCTACGAGCAGTACTTC	CASSLGLGIFSYEQYF
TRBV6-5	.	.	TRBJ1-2	TGTGCCAGCAGTTACTCGGCGGACCTCGTAGGGTATGGCTACACCTTC	CASSYSADLVGYGYTF
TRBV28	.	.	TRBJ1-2	TGTGCCAGCAGTTTCTACCAAATCCATGGCTACACCTTC	CASSFYQIHGYTF
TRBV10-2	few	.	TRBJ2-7	TGCGCCAGCAGTGAGTCGAAACACGAGCAGTACTTC	CASSESKHEQYF
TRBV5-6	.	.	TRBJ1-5	TGTGCCAGCAGCCCCCAGGCCAATCAGCCCCAGCATTTT	CASSPQANQPQHF
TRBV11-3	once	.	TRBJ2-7	TGTGCCAGCAGCTTATGGGACACATCCTACGAGCAGTACTTC	CASSLWDTSYEQYF
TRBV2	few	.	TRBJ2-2	TGTGCCAGTATAGGGACCGCGCTCACCGGGGAGCTGTTTTTT	CASIGTALTGELFF
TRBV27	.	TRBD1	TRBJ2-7	TGTGCCAGCAGTTCCCCGGGACAGGGGTTTTACGAGCAGTACTTC	CASSSPGQGFYEQYF
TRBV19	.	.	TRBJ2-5	TGTGCCAGTAGTTCAGGGGTCCAAGAGACCCAGTACTTC	CASSSGVQETQYF
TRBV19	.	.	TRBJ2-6	TGTGCCAGTCGGTTAGAGAACTCTGGGGCCAACGTCCTGACTTTC	CASRLENSGANVLTF
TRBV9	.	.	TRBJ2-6	TGTGCCAGCAGCGCCGGGACAAGCACTGGGGCCAACGTCCTGACTTTC	CASSAGTSTGANVLTF
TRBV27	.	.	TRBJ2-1	TGTGCCAGCATGAGTCGGGAGATATACAATGAGCAGTTCTTC	CASMSREIYNEQFF
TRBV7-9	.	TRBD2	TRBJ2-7	TGTGCCAGCAGCCCGAGGGGACTAGCGGTCTACGAGCAGTACTTC	CASSPRGLAVYEQYF
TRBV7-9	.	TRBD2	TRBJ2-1	TGTGCCAGCAGCTTAACTAGCGGGAAAGTGTACAATGAGCAGTTCTTC	CASSLTSGKVYNEQFF
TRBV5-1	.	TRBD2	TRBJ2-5	TGCGCCAGCAGCCCAGGACTAGCGGTTGGGGTGGAGCAGTACTTC	CASSPGLAVGVEQYF
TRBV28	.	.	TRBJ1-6	TGTGCCAGCAGGTATTCCGGGACGTCTAATTCACCCCTCCACTTT	CASRYSGTSNSPLHF
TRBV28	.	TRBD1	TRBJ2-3	TGTGCCAGCAGTGGCCCGGGACAGGGGGCAGGGGGTACGCAGTATTTT	CASSGPGQGAGGTQYF
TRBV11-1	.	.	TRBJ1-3	TGTGCCAGCAGCTTATGGGAGAACACCATATATTTT	CASSLWENTIYF
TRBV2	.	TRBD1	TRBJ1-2	TGTGCCAGCAGTGAATTGGCAGGGGGACCTAACTATGGCTACACCTTC	CASSELAGGPNYGYTF
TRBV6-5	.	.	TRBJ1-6	TGTGCCAGCAGGAATAATTCACCCCTCCACTTT	CASRNNSPLHF
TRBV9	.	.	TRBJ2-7	TGTGCCAGCAGCGTCAGCTCGACTAGTACCTACGAGCAGTACTTC	CASSVSSTSTYEQYF
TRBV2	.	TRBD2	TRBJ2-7	TGTGCCAGCAGACCTACTAGCGGGGGAACCTACGAGCAGTACTTC	CASRPTSGGTYEQYF
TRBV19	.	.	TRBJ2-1	TGTGCCAGTAGTATAGGTGGGCAGGGAAAATATGAGCAGTTCTTC	CASSIGGQGKYEQFF
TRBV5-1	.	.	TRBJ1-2	TGCGCCAGCAGCTTGGCAGCACCTCGCACTGATGGCTACACCTTC	CASSLAAPRTDGYTF
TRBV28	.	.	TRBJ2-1	TGTGCCAGCAGTTTATCTTTTGTCTCTCCCGGGGGCTCTAAGCAGTTCTTC	CASSLSFVSPGGSKQFF
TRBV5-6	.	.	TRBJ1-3	TGTGCCAGCAGCTTGGGGGGCAACTCTGGAAACACCATATATTTT	CASSLGGNSGNTIYF
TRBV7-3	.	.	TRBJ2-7	TGTGCCAGCAGCCAAGTCACAGGGCAAGAGCAGTACTTC	CASSQVTGQEQYF
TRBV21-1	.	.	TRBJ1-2	TGTGCCAGCAGCAAAGGACGTGGATCTAACTATGGCTACGGAAGAGGCACCTTC	CASSKGRGSNYGYGRGTF